The clone carrying this TCR beta chain has ten or more counts. Antigen specificity is unknown. The sample comes from a study of neurological immune-mediated disorders. With 2 bases removed from V and 3 bases from J, the gap between germline ends came to 7 bases. Per the germline V gene, CDR1 is SGHAT and CDR2 is FQNNGV. CDR3 length equals 14 residues. The cDNA came from 5'RACE with 10-nucleotide random UMIs. Using its own MiXCR run on the 5' RACE reads, TCRdb lists one record per CDR3 protein. Found here are about 48,000 distinct CDR3 sequences, approximately 10% of them singletons; the top ten hold 21%. Findings and caveats of the study: The most TCR clonal expansion was seen in HTLV-1-associated myelopathy, and the least was seen in multiple sclerosis, which fell below healthy controls.

It was from 2 million PBMCs stored at -80 C that the unsorted libraries were obtained. The sample was PBMCs. The chain recombines TRBV11-2 with TRBJ2-2; D unclear. The clonotype was recovered from a woman between 35 and 50 years old with HTLV-1-associated myelopathy (HAM/TSP). The CDR3 protein is CASSLRRDTGELFF. The CDR3 region has the DNA TGTGCCAGCAGCTTAAGGCGTGACACCGGGGAGCTGTTTTTT. The full variable domain, completed using reference TRBV11-2 and TRBJ2-2, is EAGVAQSPRYKIIEKRQSVAFWCNPISGHATLYWYQQILGQGPKLLIQFQNNGVVDDSQLPKDRFSAERLKGVDSTLKIQPAKLEDSAVYLCASSLRRDTGELFFGEGSRLTVL.